This T cell receptor (beta chain) was sequenced for a study of CD8 T cells in ankylosing spondylitis (TCRdb year 2017). The study in broad terms: T cell receptor beta repertoires were profiled in healthy donors and ankylosing spondylitis patients so that disease-linked TCR variants could be found. The full study cohort comprised around 23 ankylosing spondylitis patients and 110 or so healthy donors. Peripheral blood was sampled, and synovial fluid was additionally collected from ankylosing spondylitis patients.

CDR3 length: 15 amino acids, cysteine to phenylalanine. The only DNA kept is the CDR3, 45 bases in frame from the first base. The germline V gene encodes CDR1 MDHEN and CDR2 SYDVKM. At the junction V is shortened by 5 bases and J by 4 bases; bases outside the gene matches: 6. Summary of the overall study and its limitations: The disease-linked clones were reported as significantly enriched in matched synovial fluid samples from ankylosing spondylitis patients. Some motif variants had previously been reported in the synovial fluid and blood of reactive arthritis patients, which suggests shared mechanisms of disease initiation. In peripheral blood, the disease-linked clones were found at relatively low frequencies and had a CD8+ phenotype. A TCR beta motif of eight highly homologous amino acid variants appeared characteristic of blood from ankylosing spondylitis patients.

TCRdb shows the sequencer as Illumina HiSeq 2500. Quantitative 5'-RACE with molecular barcodes was the method used to prepare the TCR beta libraries. Under the source paper's analysis protocol: A new computational method based on a probabilistic model of VDJ rearrangement was used to identify disease-linked TCR variants. TCRdb reprocessing: public reads trimmed at Q25 with fastp, clones called with MiXCR, in-frame beta chains kept. Every CDR3 protein is listed once, alongside the most common genes and DNA of its rows. These V and J calls are TCRdb output, not the study's own analysis. In all, the sample holds roughly 150,000 distinct CDR3 sequences, and 25% to 35% of those were seen once. The ten largest account for 4.5% to 6% of the sample. As regards this clonotype: Its antigen remains undetermined. No much larger clone is present one base from it, and per-base qualities are unavailable.

For each ankylosing spondylitis patient, the synovial fluid sample was matched to a blood sample from that same patient. Sequenced material: synovial fluid, either unsorted or a sorted T cell fraction (not recorded which). This receptor was identified in a male donor with ankylosing spondylitis. Recombination connected TRBV28 to TRBJ1-3, with TRBD1 identical over 9 junction bases. At the DNA level, the sequence is TGTGCCAGCAGTCCCAACAGGGGGCCAGGAAACACCATATATTTT. This gives the protein CASSPNRGPGNTIYF.